The rows below give T cell receptor beta chains drawn from one sample of a study of blood T cell repertoires in COVID-19. Generated by immunoSEQ multiplex PCR, the TCRdb table keeps only in-frame clones and is missing some. The data hold 390,000 or so clones, with more than 80% observed a single time. The sample comprised peripheral blood. The receptors shown here come from a woman in her twenties or thirties with COVID-19, enrolled during active disease. The CDR3 runs from the conserved cysteine through the conserved F or W. Each record gives: clone size, J gene, V gene, D gene, CDR3 DNA, CDR3 protein. D genes are given only for firm matches. The size field is filled for only some rows; it gives once, few, many or a size class.

>once|TRBJ1-1|TRBV11-2|NA
TGTGCCAGCAGCCCCAGTCGAGGGATCGGTGAAGCTTTCTTT
CASSPSRGIGEAFF
>NA|TRBJ2-2|TRBV11-2|NA
TGTGCCAGCAGCTTAAATCTAGCGAGCACCGGGGAGCTGTTTTTT
CASSLNLASTGELFF
>NA|TRBJ2-1|TRBV6-5|NA
TGTGCCAGCAGTTACGGGGCTGAGCAGTTCTTC
CASSYGAEQFF
>NA|TRBJ2-5|TRBV5-1|TRBD2
TGCGCCAGCAGCTTGGGGGCTAGCGGGGGCCGCCAAGAGACCCAGTACTTC
CASSLGASGGRQETQYF
>NA|TRBJ2-3|TRBV10-3|TRBD1
TGTGCCATCACTTCGGGGGACAGGGCTTTAGATACGCAGTATTTT
CAITSGDRALDTQYF
>few|TRBJ1-1|TRBV3-1/TRBV3-2|NA
TGTGCCAGCAGCCAAGAGGGGGGTTCCACTGAAGCTTTCTTT
CASSQEGGSTEAFF
>NA|TRBJ1-1|TRBV19|NA
TGTGCCAGTAGTATGGCCGCGAACACTGAAGCTTTCTTT
CASSMAANTEAFF
>NA|TRBJ2-1|TRBV7-9|TRBD1
TGTGCCAGCAGTTATGAGGGGACAGGGAAGTTCTTC
CASSYEGTGKFF
>NA|TRBJ2-5|TRBV7-7|NA
TGTGCTAGCAGCTTAGATAGCAGGACCCAGTACTTC
CASSLDSRTQYF
>NA|TRBJ2-3|TRBV7-9|NA
TGTGCCAGCAGCCCCTATAGGTTCTTGGGCAGCCGCACAGATACGCAGTATTTT
CASSPYRFLGSRTDTQYF
>NA|TRBJ2-1|TRBV7-2|TRBD2
TGTGCCAGCAGCTCCATAGCGGGCCCCAATGAGCAGTTCTTC
CASSSIAGPNEQFF
>NA|TRBJ1-5|TRBV10-3|TRBD1
TGTGCCATCATCGGCAGGGGGGCCGGGCAGCCCCAGCATTTT
CAIIGRGAGQPQHF
>NA|TRBJ2-3|TRBV3-1/TRBV3-2|TRBD1
TGTGCCAGCAGCCAAGGGGACAGGACACGAGATACGCAGTATTTT
CASSQGDRTRDTQYF
>NA|TRBJ2-1|TRBV4-2|TRBD2
TGTGCCAGCAGCCCCTCCGGGGGGGCCGGATCCGATGAGCAGTTCTTC
CASSPSGGAGSDEQFF
>NA|TRBJ2-1|TRBV2|NA
TGTGCCAGCAGCCCGGGTCCTTACAATGAGCAGTTCTTC
CASSPGPYNEQFF
>NA|TRBJ2-7|TRBV9|TRBD1
TGTGCCAGCAGCTACAGACAGGGCTACGAGCAGTACTTC
CASSYRQGYEQYF
>NA|TRBJ2-1|TRBV11-3|TRBD1
TGTGCCAGCAGCTTAGGCCCCACAGGGGGACCCTACAATGAGCAGTTCTTC
CASSLGPTGGPYNEQFF
>NA|TRBJ2-4|TRBV5-6|NA
TGTGCCAGCAGCTTCTCCAGCGGGGCCAAAAACATTCAGTACTTC
CASSFSSGAKNIQYF
>NA|TRBJ2-1|TRBV6-6|NA
TGTGCCAGCAGTCCTACGGTTAGTGAGCAGTTCTTC
CASSPTVSEQFF
>once|TRBJ2-3|TRBV18|TRBD2
TGTGCCAGCTCACCTACCGGACTAGCGGGCACAGATACGCAGTATTTT
CASSPTGLAGTDTQYF
>NA|TRBJ1-3|TRBV20-1|NA
TGCAGTGCTAGTCGGGACTCTGGAAACACCATATATTTT
CSASRDSGNTIYF
>few|TRBJ1-2|TRBV5-4|NA
TGTGCCAGCAGCTTGCGGGACTATGGCTACACCTTC
CASSLRDYGYTF
>NA|TRBJ1-5|TRBV28|NA
TGTGCCAGCAGTGGGGGGAGGGACCCCACTCAGCCCCAGCATTTT
CASSGGRDPTQPQHF
>NA|TRBJ2-5|TRBV24-1|TRBD1
TGTGCCACCAGTGACCCCGGGACAGGGGGAGGAGAGACCCAGTACTTC
CATSDPGTGGGETQYF
>NA|TRBJ2-1|TRBV11-2|TRBD2
TGTGCCAGCACCCCAGGACTAGCGGTCAGATACAATGAGCAGTTCTTC
CASTPGLAVRYNEQFF
>NA|TRBJ2-1|TRBV4-3|NA
TGCGCCAGCAGCCAAGGATCCGGAGGGGAGGGGGATGAGCAGTTCTTC
CASSQGSGGEGDEQFF
>NA|TRBJ2-7|TRBV28|NA
TGTACCAGTGGTCCGAGCTCCTACGAGCAGTACTTC
CTSGPSSYEQYF
>NA|TRBJ1-2|TRBV12-3/TRBV12-4|NA
TGTGCCAGCAGTTTCAGGGGCTATGGCTACACCTTC
CASSFRGYGYTF
>NA|TRBJ1-4|TRBV7-9|NA
TGTGCCAGCAGCTTAGACACTGAAAAACTGTTTTTT
CASSLDTEKLFF
>NA|TRBJ2-7|TRBV4-1|NA
TGCGCCAGCAGCCCGTTAGCGGCGCCATCTTCCTACGAGCAGTACTTC
CASSPLAAPSSYEQYF
>NA|TRBJ2-6|TRBV10-3|TRBD2
TGTGCCATCAGCGCACGACTAGCGGGAGCCGACCTCTCTGGGGCCAACGTCCTGACTTTC
CAISARLAGADLSGANVLTF
>NA|TRBJ1-5|TRBV11-2|NA
TGTGCCAGCAATCCGGGACCTCAGGGGAATCAGCCCCAGCATTTT
CASNPGPQGNQPQHF
>NA|TRBJ2-2|TRBV12-3/TRBV12-4|NA
TGCGCCGGGACATACCGCCGGACCGGGGAGCTGTTTTTT
CAGTYRRTGELFF
>once|TRBJ1-2|TRBV28|TRBD1
TGTGCCAGCAGTTTTATAAGACAGGGGGCGTATGGCTACACCTTC
CASSFIRQGAYGYTF
>few|TRBJ2-4|TRBV13|TRBD2
TGTGCCAGCAGCTGGACTAGCGGGGCCCTTTTGGTAAACATTCAGTACTTC
CASSWTSGALLVNIQYF
>NA|TRBJ1-1|TRBV27|NA
TGTGCCAGCAGTCCCCTAAGGGGGGAAGCTTTCTTT
CASSPLRGEAFF
>NA|TRBJ1-6|TRBV4-3|NA
TGCGCCAGCAGCCAGTGGGCCAGCGCGGGGAATTCACCCCTCCACTTT
CASSQWASAGNSPLHF
>NA|TRBJ2-1|TRBV7-2|NA
TGTGCCAGCAGCCGTCGTCTATACAATGAGCAGTTCTTC
CASSRRLYNEQFF
>NA|TRBJ2-1|TRBV30|TRBD1
TGTGCCTGGACCGGAAAGGGACAGGGGAATGAGCAGTTCTTC
CAWTGKGQGNEQFF
>NA|TRBJ1-2|TRBV28|NA
TGTGCCAGCAGTTTATTGGGCGTCTCCGGCTACACCTTC
CASSLLGVSGYTF
>NA|TRBJ2-2|TRBV19|NA
TGTGCCAGTAGTAAGGAGCGTCGCACCGGGGAGCTGTTTTTT
CASSKERRTGELFF
>NA|TRBJ2-3|TRBV28|TRBD2
TGTGCCAGCAGTCCGGGGGGTTTATTGCAGGATACGCAGTATTTT
CASSPGGLLQDTQYF
>NA|TRBJ2-1|TRBV7-2|TRBD2
TGTGCCAGCAGCCCATGGGGACTAGCGGGGAATGAGCAGTTCTTC
CASSPWGLAGNEQFF
>NA|TRBJ2-2|TRBV7-2|NA
TGTGCCAGCAGCTTAAACCCACAGAACACCGGGGAGCTGTTTTTT
CASSLNPQNTGELFF
>NA|TRBJ1-1|TRBV18|TRBD1
TGTGCCAGCTCACCGGGACAGGGTTGGGATTATTTGTCTGAAGCTTTCTTT
CASSPGQGWDYLSEAFF
>NA|TRBJ1-1|TRBV4-3|NA
TGCGCCAGCAGCCAATTGGGCCTGAACACTGAAGCTTTCTTT
CASSQLGLNTEAFF
>NA|TRBJ1-2|TRBV25-1|TRBD1
TGTGCCAGCAGTGCCAGGGAGAGGGACAGGGTCTATCGCTACACCTTC
CASSARERDRVYRYTF
>NA|TRBJ1-5|TRBV27|TRBD1
TGTGCCAGCAACCCCACAGGGGGCAATCAGCCCCAGCATTTT
CASNPTGGNQPQHF
>once|TRBJ1-4|TRBV6-5|NA
TGTGCCAGCAGTTACAGGGGAGGTGAAAAACTGTTTTTT
CASSYRGGEKLFF